The 3 T cell receptor beta chains below come from one sample, sequenced in a study of control samples from healthy donors and cancer patients. TCRdb's table, derived via immunoSEQ multiplex PCR, lists solely in-frame clones and lacks some. The sample consists of 350,000 to 450,000 clones, 90% of them appearing once. The sample taken for sequencing was PBMCs. The origin of the receptors is a man aged 35 to 55 with head and neck cancer.

The chain combines TRBV11-2 with TRBJ2-3, with unresolved D. Germline V lookup: CDR1 SGHAT, CDR2 FQNNGV. The CDR3 consists of 12 residues. V was shortened by 5 bases and J by 6 bases, with 9 bases between the two germline ends. The CDR3 coding sequence is TGTGCCAGCAGCCGGGTGGGGGATACGCAGTATTTT. This encodes CASSRVGDTQYF. Variable domain in full (rest from reference TRBV11-2 and TRBJ2-3): EAGVAQSPRYKIIEKRQSVAFWCNPISGHATLYWYQQILGQGPKLLIQFQNNGVVDDSQLPKDRFSAERLKGVDSTLKIQPAKLEDSAVYLCASSRVGDTQYFGPGTRLTVL.

The chain links TRBV7-9 to TRBJ2-3; 7 positions match TRBD1. V lost 5 bases and J lost 7; bases outside the gene matches: 12. Germline V gene data show CDR1 as SEHNR and CDR2 as FQNEAQ (reference sequence). This CDR3 is built from 15 residues. The CDR3 sequence: CASSAGTARVNTQYF. The CDR3 coding sequence is TGTGCCAGCAGCGCCGGGACAGCACGTGTGAATACGCAGTATTTT.

The chain uses TRBV6-5 and TRBJ2-7; D is uncertain. Germline V gene sequence: CDR1 MNHEY, CDR2 SVGAGI. Trimming took off 6 bases at V and 0 bases at J, with 6 bases between the two ends. The CDR3 runs 12 residues. The CDR3 loop is CASRTNSYEQYF. As DNA, the CDR3 is TGTGCCAGCAGGACCAACTCCTACGAGCAGTACTTC.